The 22 T cell receptor beta chains in this list originate from one sample, sequenced in a study of blood T cell repertoires in COVID-19. TCRdb's table, derived via immunoSEQ multiplex PCR, lists solely in-frame clones and lacks some. This sample has under 110,000 clones, with approximately 92% found just once. Sequenced input: peripheral blood. Every receptor here comes from a man aged 45-60 years with active COVID-19.

This clone is a singleton in its sample. This chain uses TRBV27 with TRBJ2-7; 8 nucleotides line up with TRBD2. CDR3 length equals 17 residues. CDR1 and CDR2 (germline): MNHEY, SMNVEV (reference sequence). The V segment lost 0 bases and the J segment 4 bases; nucleotides outside the gene matches: 11. In DNA, the CDR3 is TGTGCCAGCAGTTTATCGTCGGGGGGGGTTTATGGTTACGAGCAGTACTTC. Amino acid sequence: CASSLSSGGVYGYEQYF.

This chain connects TRBV21-1 to TRBJ2-5; the table's D call, TRBD1, has no DNA check behind it. TRBV21-1 is given as a pseudogene. The CDR3 is 14 residues long. Here the CDR3 reads CASSAKQGPETQYF. The CDR3 DNA sequence: TGTGCCAGCAGCGCTAAACAGGGCCCAGAGACCCAGTACTTC.

The rearrangement joins TRBV28 to TRBJ2-3, with D perhaps matching TRBD2 (7 bases). Germline V CDR1 and CDR2: MDHEN, SYDVKM. This CDR3 contains 14 residues. V shed 7 bases and J shed 2 bases, with 13 bases lying between them. In DNA form, the CDR3 reads TGTGCCAGCATGGGGGGGCTATCCACAGATACGCAGTATTTT. This gives the protein CASMGGLSTDTQYF.

In DNA form, the CDR3 reads TGTGCCAGCAGTGAAAGGGGGCAGGTCTATGGCTACACCTTC. Encoded protein: CASSERGQVYGYTF. V and J are TRBV2 and TRBJ1-2, with 7 nucleotides matching TRBD1. This CDR3 region has 14 residues. J lost 4 bases, V lost 2 bases, and 4 bases had no gene match. Germline V gene sequence: CDR1 SNHLY, CDR2 FYNNEI.

CDR3 in DNA: TGCGCCAGCTACGAGGGGGCCTCTTACGGGGAGCTGTTTTTT. As protein: CASYEGASYGELFF. The chain carries TRBV5-1 and TRBJ2-2, with 7 bases identical to TRBD1. The CDR3 has 14 residues. Unmatched junction bases numbered 10, after V lost 7 bases and J lost 7 bases. Germline loops: CDR1 SGHRS, CDR2 YFSETQ.

The rearrangement links TRBV19 to TRBJ1-3, with D unclear. The CDR3 loop spans 13 amino acids. Looked up from germline, CDR1 is LNHDA and CDR2 is SQIVND (reference sequence). Trimming pared 3 bases from V and 3 bases from J, leaving 6 bases between. CDR3 DNA sequence: TGTGCCAGTAGTATCCCCAGTGGAAACACCATATATTTT. Amino acids: CASSIPSGNTIYF.

This sequence joins TRBV5-1 and TRBJ2-3, with 7 bases matching TRBD2. With 4 bases clipped from V and 4 bases from J, the junction kept 12 bases outside the gene matches. This CDR3 region has 16 residues. From germline, CDR1 is SGHRS and CDR2 YFSETQ. CDR3 bases: TGCGCCAGCAGCCCGACGGGCGGGAGTGTAGCAGATACGCAGTATTTT. It specifies CASSPTGGSVADTQYF.

This clone appeared a single time. This chain links TRBV6-5 with TRBJ1-3; 9 nucleotides agree with TRBD1. Germline CDR1 MNHEY, CDR2 SVGAGI. This CDR3 has 14 residues. Trimming removed 4 bases from V and 9 bases from J; junction bases left unmatched: 7. The CDR3 reads CASSWTGESGTIYF. CDR3 in DNA: TGTGCCAGCAGTTGGACAGGGGAGAGCGGCACCATATATTTT.

This clone was recorded only once. V gene TRBV6-5 combines with J gene TRBJ2-5; tentative D call: TRBD2 (5 bases). Germline lookup yields CDR1 MNHEY and CDR2 SVGAGI. The CDR3 contains 13 residues. Trimming pared 8 bases from V and 4 bases from J, leaving 14 bases between. CDR3 residues: CASGSMSRETQYF. The CDR3 region has the DNA TGTGCCAGCGGGAGTATGAGCCGAGAGACCCAGTACTTC.

This chain connects TRBV28 to TRBJ2-1; D perhaps matches TRBD2 (5 bases). CDR3 size: 16 residues. Germline V gene lookup returns CDR1 MDHEN and CDR2 SYDVKM. Between the trimmed V and J ends, which lost 9 bases and 6 bases, there was a span of 24 bases. The CDR3 bases are TGTGCCAGTAGCCCATCCCTAGCTGCCCCCCCCAATGAGCAGTTCTTC. Translation: CASSPSLAAPPNEQFF.

The chain uses TRBV27 and TRBJ2-1; TRBD2 matches 8 bases. V shed 5 bases, J shed 5 bases, and the junction held 11 bases outside the gene matches. CDR3 length equals 16 residues. Germline V lookup: CDR1 MNHEY, CDR2 SMNVEV (reference sequence). The CDR3, as DNA: TGTGCCAGCAGTCGAGGGGGGACTAGAACGAACAATGAGCAGTTCTTC. The encoded protein is CASSRGGTRTNNEQFF.

This chain connects TRBV11-2 to TRBJ1-1, with D unclear. CDR1 and CDR2 from the germline V gene are SGHAT and FQNNGV. V was cut by 7 bases and J by 2 bases, with 8 bases left in between. The CDR3 spans 12 residues. CDR3 nucleotides: TGTGCCAGCAATCAGATAAACACTGAAGCTTTCTTT. Amino acids: CASNQINTEAFF. Combining the CDR3 with reference TRBV11-2 and TRBJ1-1 gives the whole variable domain EAGVAQSPRYKIIEKRQSVAFWCNPISGHATLYWYQQILGQGPKLLIQFQNNGVVDDSQLPKDRFSAERLKGVDSTLKIQPAKLEDSAVYLCASNQINTEAFFGQGTRLTVV.

The rearrangement links TRBV29-1 to TRBJ1-4; D is ambiguous. The length of the CDR3 is 10 residues. Trimming took off 6 bases at V and 6 bases at J, with 5 bases between the two ends. Germline V CDR1 and CDR2: SQVTM, ANQGSEA. The CDR3 loop reads CSVYYEKLFF. CDR3 DNA: TGCAGCGTCTACTATGAAAAACTGTTTTTT.

The rearrangement links TRBV27 to TRBJ1-5; the D is unclear. With 3 bases removed from V and 4 bases from J, the gap between germline ends came to 13 bases. The germline gives CDR1 MNHEY, CDR2 SMNVEV (reference sequence). The CDR3 has 15 amino acids. CDR3 sequence: CASSLFPTQNQPQHF. CDR3 nucleotide sequence: TGTGCCAGCAGTTTGTTTCCTACCCAAAATCAGCCCCAGCATTTT.

The chain is built from TRBV5-4 and TRBJ2-3, with D possibly TRBD1 on 6 matching bases. V lost 7 bases to trimming and J lost 1 base, with 19 bases between them. The CDR3 spans 16 residues. Germline values: CDR1 SGHNT, CDR2 YYREEE (reference sequence). CDR3 residues: CASSRGPRGGTDTQYF. As DNA, the CDR3 is TGTGCCAGCTCTCGTGGCCCCAGGGGAGGCACAGATACGCAGTATTTT.

The CDR3 region is CASSLTGGREKLFF. CDR3 DNA: TGTGCCAGCAGTTTAACAGGGGGCCGTGAAAAACTGTTTTTT. The V gene is TRBV28, the J gene TRBJ1-4; 9 bases line up with TRBD1. Per the germline V gene, CDR1 is MDHEN and CDR2 is SYDVKM. This CDR3 region has 14 residues. Trimming at V came to 2 bases and at J to 7 bases, leaving 2 bases not matched to a gene.

The rearrangement joins TRBV28 to TRBJ1-5; 8 bases fit TRBD1. In germline, CDR1 is MDHEN, CDR2 SYDVKM. This CDR3 contains 15 residues. Losses at the gene ends were 10 bases for V and 2 bases for J; bases not matched to a gene: 10. CDR3 coding DNA: TGTGCCACCGCAGGGGGCGATTTGGGCAATCAGCCCCAGCATTTT. Amino acids: CATAGGDLGNQPQHF.

The chain combines TRBV5-1 with TRBJ1-1; D remains ambiguous. The CDR3 consists of 12 residues. Trimming left V 4 bases short and J 7 bases short, with 11 bases between. Per germline, CDR1 SGHRS and CDR2 YFSETQ. CDR3 region: CASSPRRDEAFF. The DNA of the CDR3 is TGCGCCAGCAGCCCCCGACGGGATGAAGCTTTCTTT.

This chain connects TRBV6-6 to TRBJ2-1; unclear D gene. Trimming took off 4 bases at V and 0 bases at J, with 13 bases between the two ends. The CDR3 contains 16 residues. Germline assignment: CDR1 MNHNY and CDR2 SVGAGI (reference sequence). The CDR3 spells CASSSPLQSSYNEQFF. CDR3 DNA sequence: TGTGCCAGCAGTTCCCCACTACAAAGCTCCTACAATGAGCAGTTCTTC.

The chain links TRBV5-1 to TRBJ2-7, with TRBD1 matching 12 bases. The CDR3 has 16 amino acids. After removal of 3 bases from V and 4 bases from J, the junction contained 8 bases not matched to a gene. Germline CDR1 and CDR2: SGHRS and YFSETQ. CDR3 bases: TGCGCCAGCAGCTCGGGGACAGGGGGCGTACAGTACGAGCAGTACTTC. This gives the protein CASSSGTGGVQYEQYF.

This chain uses TRBV7-8 with TRBJ2-2, with 14 positions matching TRBD2. From germline, CDR1 is SGHVS and CDR2 FQNEAQ. The CDR3 totals 17 residues. J was trimmed by 7 bases and V by 5 bases; bases with no gene match: 9. Here the CDR3 reads CASSGGTSGRKVGELFF. The CDR3 coding sequence is TGTGCCAGCAGCGGGGGGACTAGCGGGAGAAAGGTCGGGGAGCTGTTTTTT.

J is TRBJ2-6 and V is TRBV7-6; 7 bases agree with TRBD2. CDR1 and CDR2 (germline): SGHVS, FNYEAQ. Unmatched junction bases numbered 5, after V lost 5 bases and J lost 1 base. The CDR3 contains 16 residues. CDR3 residues: CASSQPGGSGANVLTF. The CDR3 coding sequence is TGTGCCAGCAGCCAGCCCGGGGGGTCTGGGGCCAACGTCCTGACTTTC.